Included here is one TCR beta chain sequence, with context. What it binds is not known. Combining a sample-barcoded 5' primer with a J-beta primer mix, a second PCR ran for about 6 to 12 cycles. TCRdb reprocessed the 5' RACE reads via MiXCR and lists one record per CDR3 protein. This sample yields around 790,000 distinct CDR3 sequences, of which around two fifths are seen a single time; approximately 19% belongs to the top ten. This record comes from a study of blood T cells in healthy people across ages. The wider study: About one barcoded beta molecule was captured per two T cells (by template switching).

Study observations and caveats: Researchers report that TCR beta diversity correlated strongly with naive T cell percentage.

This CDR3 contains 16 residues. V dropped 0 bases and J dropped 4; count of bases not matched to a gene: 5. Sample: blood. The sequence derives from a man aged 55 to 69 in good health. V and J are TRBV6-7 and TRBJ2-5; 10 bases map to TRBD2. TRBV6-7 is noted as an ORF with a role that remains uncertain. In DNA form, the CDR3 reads TGTGCCAGCAGTTACTCAGTAGCGGGAGGAGGAGAGACCCAGTACTTC. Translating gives CASSYSVAGGGETQYF.